This TCR beta chain was sequenced for a study of spatial heterogeneity in lung cancer. The CDR3 loop spans 12 amino acids. V trimming: 9 bases; J trimming: 6 bases; junction bases outside the gene matches: 3. Germline lookup yields CDR1 MGHDK and CDR2 SYGVNS. TCRdb re-analysed the 5' RACE reads in MiXCR, keeping a single row per CDR3 protein. The table has about 15,000 distinct CDR3 sequences, over 9.5% seen once; the top ten hold almost 30%. In its sample, this clonotype was seen a few times. Noted time point: sample taken at primary tumor resection. Tumor, nontumor lung or frozen PBMC supplied whole RNA, sequenced without sorting.

This specimen was PBMCs, taken at surgery. The source is a male donor with early-stage non-small cell lung cancer. This chain links TRBV25-1 with TRBJ1-5, with TRBD1 matching 9 bases. CDR3: CASGQGTQPQHF. The CDR3 nucleotides are TGTGCCAGTGGACAGGGGACTCAGCCCCAGCATTTT.